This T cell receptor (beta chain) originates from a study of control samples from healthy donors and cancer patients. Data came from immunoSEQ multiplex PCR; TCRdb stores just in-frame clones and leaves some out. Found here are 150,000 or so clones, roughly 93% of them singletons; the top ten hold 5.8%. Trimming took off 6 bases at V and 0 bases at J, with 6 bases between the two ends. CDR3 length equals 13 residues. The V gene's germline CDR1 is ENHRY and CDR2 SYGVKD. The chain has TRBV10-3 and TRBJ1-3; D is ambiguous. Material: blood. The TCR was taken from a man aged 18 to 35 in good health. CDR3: CAIRNLSGNTIYF. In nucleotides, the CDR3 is TGTGCCATCAGAAACCTCTCTGGAAACACCATATATTTT.